Listed below are T cell receptor beta chains from one sample, sequenced in a study of Graves' ophthalmopathy and Graves' hyperthyroidism. Each CDR3 protein gets one entry after TCRdb re-called the multiplex PCR reads with MiXCR. In the table there are around 340,000 distinct CDR3 sequences, roughly a sixth of which are singletons. The sequencing input was peripheral blood. These receptors originate from an adult man with Graves' ophthalmopathy. CDR3s include the opening cysteine and the closing phenylalanine or tryptophan. The order of the fields is clone size, V gene, D gene, J gene, CDR3 protein, CDR3 DNA. The D gene is left open where the match is weak. Expanded clones get a size class; other rows say once, few or many, or leave the size out.

many	TRBV20-1	TRBD2	TRBJ2-7	CSAPPLAGDNEQYF	TGCAGTGCACCCCCTCTAGCGGGAGACAACGAGCAGTACTTC
many	TRBV6-1	-	TRBJ1-1	CASSRPGQVNTEAFF	TGTGCCAGCAGTAGGCCGGGACAAGTGAACACTGAAGCTTTCTTT
many	TRBV6-5	TRBD1	TRBJ1-2	CASIEGAANYGYTF	TGTGCCAGCATCGAGGGGGCCGCTAACTATGGCTACACCTTC
many	TRBV20-1	TRBD1	TRBJ2-7	CSADPGTGSINEQYF	TGCAGTGCTGACCCCGGGACAGGGTCGATCAACGAGCAGTACTTC
many	TRBV7-8	-	TRBJ2-2	CASSSRAGQVTGELFF	TGTGCCAGCAGCTCCAGAGCGGGACAAGTCACCGGGGAGCTGTTTTTT
many	TRBV30	-	TRBJ2-1	CAWSGRRYNEQFF	TGTGCCTGGAGTGGCCGACGGTACAATGAGCAGTTCTTC
-	TRBV6-2/TRBV6-3	-	TRBJ1-2	CASSYSKWGYTF	TGTGCCAGCAGTTACTCAAAATGGGGCTACACCTTC
many	TRBV6-1	TRBD1	TRBJ1-5	CASSRDRAHSNQPQHF	TGTGCCAGCAGTCGCGACAGGGCGCATAGCAATCAGCCCCAGCATTTT
many	TRBV7-2	-	TRBJ1-6	CASSLVESHSPLHF	TGTGCCAGCAGCTTAGTGGAATCCCATTCACCCCTCCACTTT
many	TRBV28	-	TRBJ2-7	CASSADWAQREQYF	TGTGCCAGCAGTGCTGACTGGGCCCAGCGCGAGCAGTACTTC
-	TRBV30	TRBD2	TRBJ2-2	CAWRLAGGSGELFF	TGTGCCTGGAGGCTAGCGGGAGGGAGCGGGGAGCTGTTTTTT
once	TRBV6-2/TRBV6-3	TRBD1	TRBJ2-7	CASTLWAGGDEQYF	TGTGCCAGCACATTGTGGGCAGGGGGTGACGAGCAGTACTTC
-	TRBV15	-	TRBJ2-2	CATSRDVGLEANTGELFF	TGTGCCACCAGCAGAGATGTGGGCCTTGAAGCGAACACCGGGGAGCTGTTTTTT